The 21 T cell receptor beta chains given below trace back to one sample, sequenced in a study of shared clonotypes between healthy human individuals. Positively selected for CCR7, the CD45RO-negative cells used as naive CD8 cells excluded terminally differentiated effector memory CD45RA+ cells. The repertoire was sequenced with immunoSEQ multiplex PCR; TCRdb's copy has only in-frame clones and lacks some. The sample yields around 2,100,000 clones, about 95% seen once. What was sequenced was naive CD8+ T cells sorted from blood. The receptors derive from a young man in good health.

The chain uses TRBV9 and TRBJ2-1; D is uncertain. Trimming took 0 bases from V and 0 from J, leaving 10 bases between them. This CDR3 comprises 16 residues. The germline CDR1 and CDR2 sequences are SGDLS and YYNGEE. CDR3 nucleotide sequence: TGTGCCAGCAGCGTAGTAGAGCTTAGCTCCTACAATGAGCAGTTCTTC. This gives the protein CASSVVELSSYNEQFF.

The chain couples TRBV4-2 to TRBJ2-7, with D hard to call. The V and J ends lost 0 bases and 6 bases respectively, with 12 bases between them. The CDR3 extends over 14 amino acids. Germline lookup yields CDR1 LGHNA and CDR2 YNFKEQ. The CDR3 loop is CASSQDLLTLEQYF. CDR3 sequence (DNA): TGTGCCAGCAGCCAAGATCTCCTGACTCTCGAGCAGTACTTC.

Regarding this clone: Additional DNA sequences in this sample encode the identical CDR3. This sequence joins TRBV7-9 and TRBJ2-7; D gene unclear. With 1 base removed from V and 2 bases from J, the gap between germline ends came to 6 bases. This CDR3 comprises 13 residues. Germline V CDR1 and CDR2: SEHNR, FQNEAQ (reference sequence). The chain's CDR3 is CASSLGHPYEQYF. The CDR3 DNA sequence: TGTGCCAGCAGCTTAGGGCACCCCTACGAGCAGTACTTC.

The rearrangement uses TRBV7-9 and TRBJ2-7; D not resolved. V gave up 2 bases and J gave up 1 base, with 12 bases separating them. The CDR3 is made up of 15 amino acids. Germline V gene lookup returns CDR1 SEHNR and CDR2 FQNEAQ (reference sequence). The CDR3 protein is CASSLTRNLSYEQYF. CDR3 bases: TGTGCCAGCAGCTTAACCAGAAACCTTTCCTACGAGCAGTACTTC.

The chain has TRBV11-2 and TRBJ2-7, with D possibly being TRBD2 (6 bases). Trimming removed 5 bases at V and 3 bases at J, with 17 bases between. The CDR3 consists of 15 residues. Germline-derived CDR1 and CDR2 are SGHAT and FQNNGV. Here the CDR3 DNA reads TGTGCCAGCAGCCTTCAGGTGCTGGAGGGCTACGAGCAGTACTTC. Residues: CASSLQVLEGYEQYF.

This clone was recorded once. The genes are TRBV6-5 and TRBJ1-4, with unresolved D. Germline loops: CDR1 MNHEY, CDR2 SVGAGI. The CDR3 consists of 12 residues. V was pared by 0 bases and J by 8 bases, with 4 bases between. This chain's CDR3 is CASSYSAEKLFF. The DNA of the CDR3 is TGTGCCAGCAGTTACTCTGCCGAAAAACTGTTTTTT.

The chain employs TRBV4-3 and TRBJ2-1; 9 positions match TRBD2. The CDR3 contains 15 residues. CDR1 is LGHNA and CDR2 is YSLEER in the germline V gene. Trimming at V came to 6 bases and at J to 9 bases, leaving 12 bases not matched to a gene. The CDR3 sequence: CASRVSREGLGEQFF. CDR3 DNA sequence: TGCGCCAGCAGGGTATCGCGGGAGGGCCTCGGTGAGCAGTTCTTC.

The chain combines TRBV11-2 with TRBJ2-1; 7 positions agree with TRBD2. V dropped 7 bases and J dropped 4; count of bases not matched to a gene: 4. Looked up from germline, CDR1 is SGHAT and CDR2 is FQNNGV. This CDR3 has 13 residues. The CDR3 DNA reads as TGTGCCAGCACGGGGGGACCATACAATGAGCAGTTCTTC. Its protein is CASTGGPYNEQFF.

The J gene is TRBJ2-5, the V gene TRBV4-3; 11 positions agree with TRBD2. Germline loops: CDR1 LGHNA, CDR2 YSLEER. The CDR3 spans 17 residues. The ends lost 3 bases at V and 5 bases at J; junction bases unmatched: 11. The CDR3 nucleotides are TGCGCCAGCAGCCAGGAGACTAGCGGGACGGCTTGGGAGACCCAGTACTTC. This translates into CASSQETSGTAWETQYF.

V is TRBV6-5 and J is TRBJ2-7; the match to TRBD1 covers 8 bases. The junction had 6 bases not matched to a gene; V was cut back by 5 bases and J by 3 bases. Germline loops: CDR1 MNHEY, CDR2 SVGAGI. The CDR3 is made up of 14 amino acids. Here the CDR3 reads CASSGGQGFYEQYF. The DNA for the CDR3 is TGTGCCAGCAGTGGCGGACAGGGATTCTACGAGCAGTACTTC.

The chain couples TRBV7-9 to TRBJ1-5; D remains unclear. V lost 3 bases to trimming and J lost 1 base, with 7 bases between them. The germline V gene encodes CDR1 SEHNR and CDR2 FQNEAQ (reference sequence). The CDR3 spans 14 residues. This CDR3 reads CASSFHDSNQPQHF. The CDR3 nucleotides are TGTGCCAGCAGCTTCCACGACAGCAATCAGCCCCAGCATTTT.

The CDR3 loop reads CASSLEGSEQETQYF. DNA of the CDR3: TGCGCCAGCAGCTTGGAGGGATCGGAACAAGAGACCCAGTACTTC. The V call is TRBV5-1, the J call TRBJ2-5; no clear D gene. Germline V gives CDR1 SGHRS, CDR2 YFSETQ. This CDR3 has 15 amino acids. V was clipped by 0 bases and J by 2 bases, with 11 bases between them.

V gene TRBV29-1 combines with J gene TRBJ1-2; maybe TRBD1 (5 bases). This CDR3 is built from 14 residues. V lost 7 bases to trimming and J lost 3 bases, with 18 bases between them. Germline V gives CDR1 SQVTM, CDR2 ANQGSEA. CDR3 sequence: CSASVGGKDYGYTF. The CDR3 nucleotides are TGCAGCGCCTCGGTCGGGGGTAAGGACTATGGCTACACCTTC.

The CDR3 region has the DNA TGTGCCAGCAGTTACTCTCGACAACAGGGGGATGATACGCAGTATTTT. It is translated as CASSYSRQQGDDTQYF. The V call is TRBV6-5, the J call TRBJ2-3; 8 nucleotides align to TRBD1. This CDR3 region has 16 residues. J lost 6 bases, V lost 0 bases, and 8 bases had no gene match. In germline, CDR1 is MNHEY, CDR2 SVGAGI.

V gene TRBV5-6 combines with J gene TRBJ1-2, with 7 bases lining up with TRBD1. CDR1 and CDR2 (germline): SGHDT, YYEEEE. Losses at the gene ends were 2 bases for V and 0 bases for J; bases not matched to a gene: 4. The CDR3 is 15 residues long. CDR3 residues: CASSLSDRTNYGYTF. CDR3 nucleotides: TGTGCCAGCAGCTTATCGGACAGGACTAACTATGGCTACACCTTC.

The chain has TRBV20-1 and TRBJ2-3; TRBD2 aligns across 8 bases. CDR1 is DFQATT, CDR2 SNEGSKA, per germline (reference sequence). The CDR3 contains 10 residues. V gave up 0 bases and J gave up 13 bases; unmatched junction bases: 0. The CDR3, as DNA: TGCAGTGCTAGAGAACTAGCGGAGTATTTT. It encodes CSARELAEYF.

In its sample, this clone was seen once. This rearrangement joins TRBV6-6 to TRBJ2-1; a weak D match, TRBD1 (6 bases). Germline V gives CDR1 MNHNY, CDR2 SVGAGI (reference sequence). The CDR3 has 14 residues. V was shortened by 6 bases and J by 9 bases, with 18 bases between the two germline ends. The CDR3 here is CASSPERGLSEQFF. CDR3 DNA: TGTGCCAGCAGCCCCGAGAGGGGGTTAAGTGAGCAGTTCTTC.

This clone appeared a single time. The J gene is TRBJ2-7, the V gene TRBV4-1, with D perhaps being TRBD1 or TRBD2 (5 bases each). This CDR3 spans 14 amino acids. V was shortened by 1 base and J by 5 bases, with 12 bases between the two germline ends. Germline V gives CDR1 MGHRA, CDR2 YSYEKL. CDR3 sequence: CASSQGIGTDEQYF. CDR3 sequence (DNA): TGCGCCAGCAGCCAAGGTATAGGGACCGACGAGCAGTACTTC.

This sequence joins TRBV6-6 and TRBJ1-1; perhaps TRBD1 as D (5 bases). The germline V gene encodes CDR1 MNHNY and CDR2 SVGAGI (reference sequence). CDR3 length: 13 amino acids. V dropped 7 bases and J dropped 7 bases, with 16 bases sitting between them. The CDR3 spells CASTPMEGLEAFF. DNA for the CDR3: TGTGCCAGCACTCCGATGGAGGGGCTTGAAGCTTTCTTT.

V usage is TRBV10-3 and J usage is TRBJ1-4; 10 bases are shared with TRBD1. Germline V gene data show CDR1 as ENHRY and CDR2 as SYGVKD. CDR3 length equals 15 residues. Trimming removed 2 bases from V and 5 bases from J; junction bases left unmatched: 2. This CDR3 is CAISEGGQGNEKLFF. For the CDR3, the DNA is TGTGCCATCAGTGAGGGGGGACAGGGGAATGAAAAACTGTTTTTT.

The CDR3 DNA reads as TGTGCCAGCAGTCTGGACAGGGGGAGGTCCGAGCAGTACTTC. Translation gives CASSLDRGRSEQYF. V usage is TRBV27 and J usage is TRBJ2-7; 10 positions agree with TRBD1. The V gene's germline CDR1 is MNHEY and CDR2 SMNVEV (reference sequence). This CDR3 is 14 amino acids long. Trimming cost V 5 bases and J 6 bases; bases outside gene matches: 7.